The source of this T cell receptor (beta chain) is a study of CD8+ T cells in alopecia areata. The study's findings and limits: While tofacitinib was given, many expanded lesional clones persisted in scalp and blood.

Treatment described: oral pan-JAK inhibitor, 5-10 mg twice daily. As to this clone: The antigen remains undetermined.

Investigators isolated RNA and reverse transcribed it into cDNA to act as the sequencing template. Generated by immunoSEQ multiplex PCR, the TCRdb table keeps only in-frame clones and is missing some. The sample includes 100,000 to 150,000 clones, 60% to 65% of them seen just once. Germline CDR1 SEHNR, CDR2 FQNEAQ (reference sequence). The CDR3 covers 13 residues. V was trimmed by 1 base and J by 1 base, leaving 5 bases between them. The TCR was taken from a human donor with alopecia areata. The source material was CD4+ T cells sorted from blood, sampled at week 4, from a patient treated with tofacitinib. V is TRBV7-9 and J is TRBJ2-7; D gene ambiguous. This chain's CDR3 is CASSLGRSYEQYF. CDR3 nucleotides: TGTGCCAGCAGCTTAGGCAGGTCCTACGAGCAGTACTTC.